The 30 T cell receptor beta chains presented below share a single source sample, sequenced in a study of circulating tumor DNA in untreated peripheral T-cell lymphoma. Some clones are missing from TCRdb's copy, which holds only in-frame ones; the method was immunoSEQ multiplex PCR. The sample lists almost 9,000 clones, roughly 80% occurring once. The sample consisted of tumor tissue. These receptors were taken from a human donor with peripheral T-cell lymphoma.

V is TRBV6-8 and J is TRBJ2-5, with D perhaps TRBD1 (6 bases). The CDR3 totals 12 residues. The V gene lost 6 bases and the J gene lost 4 bases, with 9 bases spanning the gap. The V gene's germline CDR1 is MNHGY and CDR2 SAAAGT. In nucleotides, the CDR3 is TGTGCCAGCAGACAGGGCAGAGAGACCCAGTACTTC. Amino acid sequence: CASRQGRETQYF.

The CDR3, as DNA: TGTGCCAGCAGTGAGGGGTGGGCCGCGAGAGGACATAATGAAAAACTGTTTTTT. Its translation: CASSEGWAARGHNEKLFF. The genes are TRBV6-8 and TRBJ1-4; tentative D call: TRBD1 (5 bases). Germline CDR1 and CDR2: MNHGY and SAAAGT. The CDR3 sequence is 18 residues long. V was shortened by 5 bases and J by 4 bases, with 23 bases between the two germline ends.

The V gene is TRBV14, the J gene TRBJ1-1; possibly TRBD1 for D (6 bases). The V gene lost 0 bases and the J gene lost 5 bases, with 13 bases spanning the gap. Germline V gene data show CDR1 as SGHDN and CDR2 as FVKESK. There are 15 residues in the CDR3. The CDR3 here is CASSQERRGGTEAFF. As DNA, the CDR3 is TGTGCCAGCAGCCAAGAACGCAGGGGAGGGACTGAAGCTTTCTTT.

V usage is TRBV19 and J usage is TRBJ1-5; D is uncertain. CDR3 size: 16 residues. The germline V gene has CDR1 LNHDA and CDR2 SQIVND (reference sequence). V lost 5 bases, J lost 0 bases, and 14 bases lay in between. The CDR3 spells CASSPTVLYSNQPQHF. The CDR3, as DNA: TGTGCCAGTAGTCCTACAGTTCTATATAGCAATCAGCCCCAGCATTTT. Looking up the rest from reference TRBV19 and TRBJ1-5 gives the full variable domain: DGGITQSPKYLFRKEGQNVTLSCEQNLNHDAMYWYRQDPGQGLRLIYYSQIVNDFQKGDIAEGYSVSREKKESFPLTVTSAQKNPTAFYLCASSPTVLYSNQPQHFGDGTRLSIL.

The chain couples TRBV19 to TRBJ2-1; possible D gene TRBD2, 5 bases. Germline V gene sequence: CDR1 LNHDA, CDR2 SQIVND (reference sequence). This CDR3 spans 15 amino acids. V shed 3 bases and J shed 0 bases, with 9 bases lying between them. In DNA form, the CDR3 reads TGTGCCAGTAGTATCACGGGGAGCTCCTACAATGAGCAGTTCTTC. This sequence encodes CASSITGSSYNEQFF.

CDR3 loop: CASSQDQGMNTEAFF. The CDR3 DNA reads TGCGCCAGCAGCCAAGATCAGGGGATGAACACTGAAGCTTTCTTT. J is TRBJ1-1 and V is TRBV4-1; a possible D gene is TRBD1 (6 bases). The CDR3 has 15 amino acids. V lost 0 bases and J 0 bases, leaving 8 bases between the germline ends. The V gene's germline CDR1 is MGHRA and CDR2 YSYEKL.

The chain employs TRBV11-1 and TRBJ2-7; TRBD1 is a possible D gene (5 bases). CDR1 SGHAT and CDR2 FQDESV come from the germline V gene (reference sequence). V was cut by 3 bases and J by 2 bases, with 11 bases left in between. The CDR3 length is 14 residues. CDR3 sequence: CASSFSDSTYEQYF. CDR3 in DNA: TGTGCCAGCAGCTTCTCCGACAGTACCTACGAGCAGTACTTC.

This rearrangement joins TRBV14 to TRBJ1-2; D is undetermined. CDR3 length equals 13 residues. CDR1 and CDR2 from the germline V gene are SGHDN and FVKESK. V lost 5 bases, J lost 0 bases, and 7 bases lay in between. This CDR3 reads CASSYEPNYGYTF. DNA for the CDR3: TGTGCCAGCAGCTACGAACCTAACTATGGCTACACCTTC.

This sequence joins TRBV5-1 and TRBJ1-4; TRBD1 matches at 9 bases. Germline CDR1 reads SGHRS; CDR2 reads YFSETQ. The CDR3 has 15 amino acids. The V segment lost 0 bases and the J segment 5 bases; nucleotides outside the gene matches: 2. CDR3: CASSLAQGANEKLFF. The CDR3 DNA reads as TGCGCCAGCAGCTTGGCACAGGGGGCAAATGAAAAACTGTTTTTT.

Points on this clone: The junction and the germline gene differ at one end; a read error may be behind it. The V call is TRBV6-8, the J call TRBJ1-1; no clear D gene. The CDR3 extends over 14 amino acids. From germline, CDR1 is MNHGY and CDR2 SAAAGT. CDR3 in amino acids: CASGRRHMNTEAFF. DNA for the CDR3: TGTGCCAGCGGCAGACGGCACATGAACACTGAAGCTTTTTTT.

V and J are TRBV19 and TRBJ1-5, with D uncertain. CDR3 length equals 15 residues. The germline CDR1 and CDR2 sequences are LNHDA and SQIVND (reference sequence). Trimming pared 1 base from V and 2 bases from J, leaving 9 bases between. In nucleotides, the CDR3 is TGTGCCAGTAGTATAGGATCCAAGGGCAATCAGCCCCAGCATTTT. Translation gives CASSIGSKGNQPQHF. The full variable domain, in which reference TRBV19 and TRBJ1-5 provide the parts outside the CDR3, is DGGITQSPKYLFRKEGQNVTLSCEQNLNHDAMYWYRQDPGQGLRLIYYSQIVNDFQKGDIAEGYSVSREKKESFPLTVTSAQKNPTAFYLCASSIGSKGNQPQHFGDGTRLSIL.

This chain links TRBV18 with TRBJ2-4; D might be TRBD1 (6 bases). Germline V gene lookup returns CDR1 KGHSH and CDR2 LQKENI. The CDR3 totals 13 residues. Trimming cost V 3 bases and J 6 bases, with 9 bases left between them. This CDR3 reads CASSPDRLNIQYF. The CDR3 nucleotides read TGTGCCAGCTCACCTGACAGGTTAAACATTCAGTACTTC.

This clone was counted only a few times. The chain joins TRBV19 to TRBJ1-2, with 9 bases that match TRBD1. The CDR3 totals 18 residues. V was pared by 7 bases and J by 5 bases, with 20 bases of the junction left unmatched. Germline V gives CDR1 LNHDA, CDR2 SQIVND (reference sequence). The CDR3 protein is CASKSDRGGVSEWYGYTF. The CDR3 DNA sequence: TGTGCCAGTAAATCGGACAGGGGAGGAGTATCGGAGTGGTATGGCTACACCTTC. Combining the CDR3 with reference TRBV19 and TRBJ1-2 gives the whole variable domain DGGITQSPKYLFRKEGQNVTLSCEQNLNHDAMYWYRQDPGQGLRLIYYSQIVNDFQKGDIAEGYSVSREKKESFPLTVTSAQKNPTAFYLCASKSDRGGVSEWYGYTFGSGTRLTVV.

V and J are TRBV4-1 and TRBJ1-2; weak D call: TRBD1 (6 bases). Deletions cut 0 bases from V and 3 bases from J, with 14 bases between. The germline CDR1 and CDR2 sequences are MGHRA and YSYEKL. This CDR3 is built from 16 residues. CDR3 bases: TGCGCCAGCAGCCAAGATATGGGGGGGGCCGACTATGGCTACACCTTC. Its protein is CASSQDMGGADYGYTF.

The chain carries TRBV6-8 and TRBJ2-1; TRBD2 matches 7 bases. CDR1 MNHGY and CDR2 SAAAGT come from the germline V gene. Losses at the gene ends were 6 bases for V and 13 bases for J; bases not matched to a gene: 12. This CDR3 comprises 13 residues. CDR3 sequence (DNA): TGTGCCAGCAGCGAACCTCTAGCGGACCTACAGTTCTTC. Residues: CASSEPLADLQFF.

With regard to this clone: Within the sample, other DNA sequences also encode this same CDR3. The chain joins TRBV19 to TRBJ1-2; D unclear. With 1 base removed from V and 4 bases from J, the gap between germline ends came to 1 base. This CDR3 comprises 11 residues. Per germline, CDR1 LNHDA and CDR2 SQIVND (reference sequence). The chain's CDR3 is CASSIGYGYTF. The CDR3 DNA is TGTGCCAGTAGTATAGGCTATGGCTACACCTTC.

V is TRBV15 and J is TRBJ1-6; D gene ambiguous. The V gene lost 0 bases and the J gene lost 9 bases, with 9 bases spanning the gap. This CDR3 contains 14 residues. In germline, CDR1 is LNHNV, CDR2 YYDKDF (reference sequence). This CDR3 is CATSRDLKGSPLHF. The CDR3 DNA is TGTGCCACCAGCAGAGATCTGAAGGGTTCACCCCTCCACTTT. Full variable domain (outside the CDR3, taken from reference TRBV15 and TRBJ1-6): DAMVIQNPRYQVTQFGKPVTLSCSQTLNHNVMYWYQQKSSQAPKLLFHYYDKDFNNEADTPDNFQSRRPNTSFCFLDIRSPGLGDTAMYLCATSRDLKGSPLHFGNGTRLTVT.

The chain carries TRBV19 and TRBJ1-1; 8 nucleotides align to TRBD1. V gave up 5 bases and J gave up 0 bases; unmatched junction bases: 5. The CDR3 spans 15 residues. Germline V gene lookup returns CDR1 LNHDA and CDR2 SQIVND (reference sequence). CDR3 in DNA: TGTGCCAGTAGTTTCAGGGGGCCGCTGAACACTGAAGCTTTCTTT. Translating it yields CASSFRGPLNTEAFF.

V usage is TRBV6-8 and J usage is TRBJ2-7; weak D call: TRBD2 (7 bases). Looked up from germline, CDR1 is MNHGY and CDR2 is SAAAGT. V lost 8 bases and J 6 bases, leaving 14 bases between the germline ends. CDR3 length: 12 amino acids. CDR3 sequence (DNA): TGTGCCAGCTGGGAGGGGGTAAGCGAGCAGTACTTC. The encoded protein is CASWEGVSEQYF.

The chain combines TRBV30 with TRBJ2-7, with TRBD2 matching over 13 bases. The CDR3 runs 14 residues. The germline V gene encodes CDR1 GTSNPN and CDR2 SVGIG (reference sequence). The V gene end was trimmed by 1 base and the J gene end by 9 bases; junction bases not matched to a gene: 6. The CDR3 loop is CAWSATSGGARQYF. The CDR3 coding sequence is TGTGCCTGGAGTGCCACTAGCGGGGGGGCCAGGCAGTACTTC.

The CDR3 spells CASSQGMEGLPEAFF. Here the CDR3 DNA reads TGTGCCAGCAGCCAAGGGATGGAGGGACTGCCTGAAGCTTTCTTT. The chain carries TRBV14 and TRBJ1-1; D might be TRBD1 (5 bases). CDR3 length: 15 residues. CDR1 and CDR2 from the germline V gene are SGHDN and FVKESK. The V and J ends lost 1 base and 6 bases respectively, with 15 bases between them. Based on the CDR3 plus reference TRBV14 and TRBJ1-1, the full variable domain is EAGVTQFPSHSVIEKGQTVTLRCDPISGHDNLYWYRRVMGKEIKFLLHFVKESKQDESGMPNNRFLAERTGGTYSTLKVQPAELEDSGVYFCASSQGMEGLPEAFFGQGTRLTVV.

DNA of the CDR3: TGTGCCAGTGCCAGGACAGATAGCAATCAGCCCCAGCATTTT. Its translation: CASARTDSNQPQHF. This chain joins TRBV19 and TRBJ1-5; D possibly corresponds to TRBD1 (6 bases). Looked up from germline, CDR1 is LNHDA and CDR2 is SQIVND (reference sequence). This CDR3 is built from 14 residues. With 8 bases removed from V and 0 bases from J, the gap between germline ends came to 11 bases.

This sequence joins TRBV30 and TRBJ1-1; D not certain. The CDR3 runs to 12 residues. With 0 bases removed from V and 8 bases from J, the gap between germline ends came to 10 bases. Germline V gene lookup returns CDR1 GTSNPN and CDR2 SVGIG (reference sequence). The CDR3 DNA follows: TGTGCCTGGAGTGTACGATTGTTAGAAGCTTTCTTT. Amino acids: CAWSVRLLEAFF.

This chain joins TRBV6-8 and TRBJ2-7; 13 nucleotides align to TRBD2. Per the germline V gene, CDR1 is MNHGY and CDR2 is SAAAGT. With 4 bases clipped from V and 4 bases from J, the junction kept 4 bases outside the gene matches. This CDR3 has 15 residues. The CDR3 is CASSWTSGGGYEQYF. The CDR3, as DNA: TGTGCCAGCAGTTGGACTAGCGGGGGTGGATACGAGCAGTACTTC.

This chain joins TRBV19 and TRBJ1-1; D remains ambiguous. The ends were cut back, 10 bases at V and 4 bases at J, with 10 bases in the middle. Per the germline V gene, CDR1 is LNHDA and CDR2 is SQIVND (reference sequence). CDR3 length: 11 residues. In nucleotides, the CDR3 is TGTGCCACCGCAGTGAGCACTGAAGCTTTCTTT. Its translation: CATAVSTEAFF.

The gene calls are TRBV15 and TRBJ2-4; D may be TRBD1 or TRBD2 (5 bases each). The CDR3 contains 15 residues. V was cut by 0 bases and J by 2 bases, with 8 bases left in between. Germline loops: CDR1 LNHNV, CDR2 YYDKDF (reference sequence). The CDR3 region is CATSREEGSKNIQYF. DNA of the CDR3: TGTGCCACCAGCAGAGAAGAGGGGTCCAAAAACATTCAGTACTTC.

The chain carries TRBV15 and TRBJ1-1, with D perhaps TRBD1 (6 bases). Germline lookup yields CDR1 LNHNV and CDR2 YYDKDF (reference sequence). Trimming removed 3 bases from V and 3 bases from J, with 23 bases in between. The CDR3 length is 18 residues. In DNA form, the CDR3 reads TGTGCCACCAGCAGTCCGAATACAGGGAACGGGCTGCACACTGAAGCTTTCTTT. It translates to CATSSPNTGNGLHTEAFF.

This chain links TRBV11-3 with TRBJ1-1; TRBD1 might be the D (6 bases). Trimming removed 4 bases from V and 0 bases from J, with 12 bases in between. Germline lookup yields CDR1 SGHNT and CDR2 YENEEA. CDR3 length: 15 amino acids. The CDR3 here is CASSSYRALNTEAFF. The CDR3 DNA is TGTGCCAGCAGCTCGTACAGGGCACTGAACACTGAAGCTTTCTTT.

This chain links TRBV29-1 with TRBJ1-1; D remains ambiguous. Trimming left V 2 bases short and J 0 bases short, with 7 bases between. Germline CDR1 SQVTM, CDR2 ANQGSEA. The CDR3 has 13 residues. CDR3 sequence reads: CSVERTMNTEAFF. CDR3 DNA sequence: TGCAGCGTTGAACGGACCATGAACACTGAAGCTTTCTTT.

The rearrangement joins TRBV29-1 to TRBJ1-1; D is unclear. This CDR3 has 13 amino acids. Germline lookup yields CDR1 SQVTM and CDR2 ANQGSEA. The V gene lost 0 bases and the J gene lost 5 bases, with 10 bases spanning the gap. DNA for the CDR3: TGCAGCGTTGAAGACAGGTCTTGGACTGAAGCTTTCTTT. The encoded protein is CSVEDRSWTEAFF. Filled out from reference TRBV29-1 and TRBJ1-1, the complete variable domain reads SAVISQKPSRDICQRGTSLTIQCQVDSQVTMMFWYRQQPGQSLTLIATANQGSEATYESGFVIDKFPISRPNLTFSTLTVSNMSPEDSSIYLCSVEDRSWTEAFFGQGTRLTVV.